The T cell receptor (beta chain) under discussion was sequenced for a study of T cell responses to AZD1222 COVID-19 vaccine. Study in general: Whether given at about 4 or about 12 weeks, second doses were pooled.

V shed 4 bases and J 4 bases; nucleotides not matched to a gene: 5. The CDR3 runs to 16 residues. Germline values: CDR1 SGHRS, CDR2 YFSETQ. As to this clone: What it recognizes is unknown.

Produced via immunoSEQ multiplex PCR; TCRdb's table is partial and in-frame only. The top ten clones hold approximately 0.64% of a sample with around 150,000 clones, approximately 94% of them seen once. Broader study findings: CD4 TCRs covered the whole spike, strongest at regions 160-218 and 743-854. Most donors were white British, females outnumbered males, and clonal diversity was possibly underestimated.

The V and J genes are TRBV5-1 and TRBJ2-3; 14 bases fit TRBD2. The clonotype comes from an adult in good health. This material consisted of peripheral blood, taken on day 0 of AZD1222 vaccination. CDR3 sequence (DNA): TGCGCCAGCAGCGGCTCGACTAGCGGGAGGGCAGATACGCAGTATTTT. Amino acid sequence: CASSGSTSGRADTQYF.